The next 12 T cell receptor beta chains were all read from a single sample in a study of CD8+ T cells in alopecia areata. RNA, once extracted, was reverse transcribed into cDNA for use as the sequencing template. Clones were read by immunoSEQ multiplex PCR, and TCRdb kept only the in-frame ones, dropping some. This sample has 200,000 to 250,000 clones, with 50% to 65% found just once. The sample here was CD4+ T cells sorted from blood, taken at week 0. Every receptor here comes from a human donor with alopecia areata.

V is TRBV7-9 and J is TRBJ2-1; 11 nucleotides line up with TRBD1. The trim removed 4 bases at V and 4 bases at J, leaving 3 bases unmatched. Looked up from germline, CDR1 is SEHNR and CDR2 is FQNEAQ (reference sequence). The CDR3 is made up of 15 amino acids. The CDR3 sequence: CASSSGTGGYNEQFF. The CDR3 nucleotides read TGTGCCAGCAGCTCAGGGACAGGGGGTTACAATGAGCAGTTCTTC. Variable domain in full (rest from reference TRBV7-9 and TRBJ2-1): DTGVSQNPRHKITKRGQNVTFRCDPISEHNRLYWYRQTLGQGPEFLTYFQNEAQLEKSRLLSDRFSAERPKGSFSTLEIQRTEQGDSAMYLCASSSGTGGYNEQFFGPGTRLTVL.

The chain uses TRBV6-5 and TRBJ1-1; tentatively, D is TRBD1 (5 bases). Trimming took off 5 bases at V and 2 bases at J, with 9 bases between the two ends. CDR1 and CDR2 (germline): MNHEY, SVGAGI. The CDR3 is 13 residues long. As DNA, the CDR3 is TGTGCCAGCAGTCCGACAGCTAACACTGAAGCTTTCTTT. Protein product: CASSPTANTEAFF.

For this clone: The junction departs from germline at one end; a sequencing error may be responsible. CDR3 bases: TGTGCCAGCAGTTCCCCTCCTAGCTATCAGCCCCAGCATTTT. This gives the protein CASSSPPSYQPQHF. This chain connects TRBV28 to TRBJ1-5, with D unclear. CDR3 length: 14 residues. Germline assignment: CDR1 MDHEN and CDR2 SYDVKM.

This clone was counted ten times or more. The same CDR3 can be traced to other DNA sequences in this sample. The CDR3 is CASSPSRGTEAFF. The CDR3 nucleotides are TGTGCCAGCTCACCAAGCAGGGGCACTGAAGCTTTCTTT. V and J are TRBV18 and TRBJ1-1; possibly TRBD1 for D (6 bases). Trimming took 2 bases from V and 4 from J, leaving 8 bases between them. Germline V gene data show CDR1 as KGHSH and CDR2 as LQKENI. The CDR3 covers 13 residues.

The chain recombines TRBV6-5 with TRBJ2-3; the D gene is possibly TRBD1 (6 bases). V shed 2 bases and J shed 10 bases, with 19 bases lying between them. The germline CDR1 and CDR2 sequences are MNHEY and SVGAGI. The CDR3 contains 15 residues. The CDR3 sequence is CASSYTHRGQRPQYF. The CDR3 bases are TGTGCCAGCAGTTACACACACCGGGGACAACGGCCGCAGTATTTT.

The genes are TRBV29-1 and TRBJ2-7; 12 bases line up with TRBD2. Germline V lookup: CDR1 SQVTM, CDR2 ANQGSEA. V lost 6 bases and J lost 6; bases outside the gene matches: 9. The CDR3 consists of 14 residues. The CDR3 DNA follows: TGCAGCGTGATAGCACTAGCGGGAGGCTCCGAGCAGTACTTC. Its translation is CSVIALAGGSEQYF.

The V call is TRBV6-5, the J call TRBJ1-2, with 8 bases aligning to TRBD1. Germline V gene data show CDR1 as MNHEY and CDR2 as SVGAGI. CDR3 length: 14 amino acids. The junction had 11 bases not matched to a gene; V was cut back by 9 bases and J by 5 bases. The CDR3 nucleotides are TGTGCCAGTTCTGGGCAGGGGGCGATTTATGGCTACACCTTC. This translates into CASSGQGAIYGYTF.

The V gene is TRBV19, the J gene TRBJ2-3; a weak D match, TRBD1 (6 bases). The germline gives CDR1 LNHDA, CDR2 SQIVND (reference sequence). Trimming shortened V by 1 base and J by 3 bases, and 8 bases separated the two germline ends. The CDR3 is 14 residues long. In nucleotides, the CDR3 is TGTGCCAGTAGTATAGCAGGGGTGACAGATACGCAGTATTTT. This codes for CASSIAGVTDTQYF.

The V and J genes are TRBV14 and TRBJ2-5; TRBD2 aligns across 11 bases. V gave up 0 bases and J gave up 2 bases; unmatched junction bases: 8. Looked up from germline, CDR1 is SGHDN and CDR2 is FVKESK. This CDR3 spans 18 amino acids. This chain's CDR3 is CASSQDGGTSGEQETQYF. The CDR3 DNA follows: TGTGCCAGCAGCCAAGATGGAGGGACTAGCGGAGAACAAGAGACCCAGTACTTC.

The rearrangement links TRBV9 to TRBJ1-5, with no clear D. This CDR3 contains 14 residues. CDR1 is SGDLS and CDR2 is YYNGEE in the germline V gene. V was trimmed by 0 bases and J by 0 bases, leaving 4 bases between them. CDR3: CASSVGVSNQPQHF. The CDR3 DNA reads TGTGCCAGCAGCGTAGGGGTTAGCAATCAGCCCCAGCATTTT.

V usage is TRBV29-1 and J usage is TRBJ1-1; D gene unclear. The CDR3 runs 11 residues. Trimming took off 4 bases at V and 1 base at J, with 4 bases between the two ends. Germline-derived CDR1 and CDR2 are SQVTM and ANQGSEA. Here the CDR3 DNA reads TGCAGCGTTGTAAAGAACACTGAAGCTTTCTTT. The encoded protein is CSVVKNTEAFF.

The chain has TRBV29-1 and TRBJ2-6; D is perhaps TRBD1 (7 bases). The CDR3 extends over 15 amino acids. Trimming took 8 bases from V and 0 from J, leaving 14 bases between them. Germline-derived CDR1 and CDR2 are SQVTM and ANQGSEA. The CDR3 loop is CSTRDSPSGANVLTF. The CDR3 DNA sequence: TGCAGCACGCGGGACAGCCCCTCTGGGGCCAACGTCCTGACTTTC.